The subject of this entry is one TCR beta chain. The ends lost 6 bases at V and 1 base at J; junction bases unmatched: 10. The CDR3 is 16 residues long. The germline V gene encodes CDR1 MDHEN and CDR2 SYDVKM. Measured with immunoSEQ multiplex PCR; TCRdb has only the in-frame clones, and not every one. The table shows roughly 140,000 clones, with 84% occurring only once. This entry comes from a study of blood T cell repertoires in COVID-19. Overall study context: From T cells, B-cell-depleted T cells, or PBMCs came the material, which was cDNA or gDNA.

This rearrangement joins TRBV28 to TRBJ2-7; 9 nucleotides match TRBD2. This sequence was found in a woman aged 45-65 years with acute or convalescent COVID-19. Sequencing used peripheral blood. CDR3 loop: CASRTAGGQKSYEQYF. Here the CDR3 DNA reads TGTGCCAGCAGAACAGCGGGAGGTCAAAAATCCTACGAGCAGTACTTC.